This TCR beta chain was sequenced in a study of blood T cell repertoires in COVID-19. Study context: Sites across the United States, Italy and Spain contributed samples from acute and convalescent COVID-19. From T cells, B-cell-depleted T cells, or PBMCs came the material, which was cDNA or gDNA.

Some clones are missing from TCRdb's copy, which holds only in-frame ones; the method was immunoSEQ multiplex PCR. The data show 52,000 or so clones, around 78% seen once. The germline gives CDR1 MNHEY, CDR2 SMNVEV (reference sequence). The V end was cut by 3 bases, the J end by 4 bases, with 16 bases between. The CDR3 runs 16 residues. The clonotype comes from a human donor in a cohort sampled during active COVID-19. V usage is TRBV27 and J usage is TRBJ1-3, with D unresolved. The material sequenced was peripheral blood. In nucleotides, the CDR3 is TGTGCCAGCAGTTTTGTTCGGGATCTTCGAGGAAACACCATATATTTT. Residues: CASSFVRDLRGNTIYF.